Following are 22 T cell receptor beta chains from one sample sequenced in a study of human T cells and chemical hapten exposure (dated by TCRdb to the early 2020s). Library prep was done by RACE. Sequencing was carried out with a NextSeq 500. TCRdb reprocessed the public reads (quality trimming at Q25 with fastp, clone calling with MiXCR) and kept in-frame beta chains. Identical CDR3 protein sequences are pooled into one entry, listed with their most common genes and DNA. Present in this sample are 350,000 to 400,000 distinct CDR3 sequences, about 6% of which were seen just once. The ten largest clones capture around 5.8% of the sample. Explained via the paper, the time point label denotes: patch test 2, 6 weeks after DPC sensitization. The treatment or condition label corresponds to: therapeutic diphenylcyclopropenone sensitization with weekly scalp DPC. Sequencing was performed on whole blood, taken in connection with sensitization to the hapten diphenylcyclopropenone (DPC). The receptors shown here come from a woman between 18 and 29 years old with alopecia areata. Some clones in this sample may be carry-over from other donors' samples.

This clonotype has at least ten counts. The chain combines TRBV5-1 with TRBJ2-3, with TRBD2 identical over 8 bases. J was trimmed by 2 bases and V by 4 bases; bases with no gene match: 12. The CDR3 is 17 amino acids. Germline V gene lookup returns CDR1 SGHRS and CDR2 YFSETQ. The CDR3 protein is CASSPPLAGGVTDTQYF. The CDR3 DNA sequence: TGCGCCAGCAGCCCACCACTTGCGGGGGGAGTCACAGATACGCAGTATTTT.

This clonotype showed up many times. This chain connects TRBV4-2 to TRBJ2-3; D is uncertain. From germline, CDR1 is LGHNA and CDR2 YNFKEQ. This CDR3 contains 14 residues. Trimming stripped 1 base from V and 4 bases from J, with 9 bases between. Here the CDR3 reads CASSQVTGPDTQYF. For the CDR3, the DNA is TGTGCCAGCAGCCAAGTCACGGGCCCAGATACGCAGTATTTT.

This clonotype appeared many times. The CDR3 here is CAISSGQGKAEAFF. CDR3 bases: TGTGCCATCAGTTCGGGACAGGGGAAAGCTGAAGCTTTCTTT. The chain combines TRBV10-3 with TRBJ1-1, with TRBD1 identical over 10 bases. This CDR3 spans 14 amino acids. CDR1 and CDR2 (germline): ENHRY, SYGVKD. The junction had 6 bases not matched to a gene; V was cut back by 5 bases and J by 6 bases.

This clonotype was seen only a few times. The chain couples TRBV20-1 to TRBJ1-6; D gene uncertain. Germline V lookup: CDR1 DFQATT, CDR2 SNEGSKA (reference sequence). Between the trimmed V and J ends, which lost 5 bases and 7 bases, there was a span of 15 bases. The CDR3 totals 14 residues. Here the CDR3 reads CSAPPRPGNSPLHF. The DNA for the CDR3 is TGCAGTGCTCCCCCCCGTCCGGGGAATTCACCCCTCCACTTT.

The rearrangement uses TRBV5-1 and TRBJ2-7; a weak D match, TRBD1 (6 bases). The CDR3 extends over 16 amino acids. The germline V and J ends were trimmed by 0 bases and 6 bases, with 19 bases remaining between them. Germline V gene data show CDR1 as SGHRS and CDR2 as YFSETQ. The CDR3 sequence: CASSLAGTPVPFEQYF. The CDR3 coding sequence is TGCGCCAGCAGCTTGGCCGGGACACCGGTCCCGTTCGAGCAGTACTTC. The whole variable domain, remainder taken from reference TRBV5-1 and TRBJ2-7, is KAGVTQTPRYLIKTRGQQVTLSCSPISGHRSVSWYQQTPGQGLQFLFEYFSETQRNKGNFPGRFSGRQFSNSRSEMNVSTLELGDSALYLCASSLAGTPVPFEQYFGPGTRLTVT.

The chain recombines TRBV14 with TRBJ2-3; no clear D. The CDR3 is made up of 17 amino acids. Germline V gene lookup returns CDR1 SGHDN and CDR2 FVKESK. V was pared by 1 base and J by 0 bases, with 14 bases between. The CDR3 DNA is TGTGCCAGCAGCCAAGGGCAGGTCCCATCTAGCACAGATACGCAGTATTTT. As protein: CASSQGQVPSSTDTQYF.

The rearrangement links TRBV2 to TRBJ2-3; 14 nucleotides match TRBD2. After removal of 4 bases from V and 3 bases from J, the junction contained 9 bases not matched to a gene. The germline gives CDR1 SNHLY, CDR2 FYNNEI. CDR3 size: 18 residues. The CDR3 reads CASSGPGLAGGTTDTQYF. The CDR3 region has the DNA TGTGCCAGCAGTGGACCAGGACTAGCGGGGGGAACGACAGATACGCAGTATTTT.

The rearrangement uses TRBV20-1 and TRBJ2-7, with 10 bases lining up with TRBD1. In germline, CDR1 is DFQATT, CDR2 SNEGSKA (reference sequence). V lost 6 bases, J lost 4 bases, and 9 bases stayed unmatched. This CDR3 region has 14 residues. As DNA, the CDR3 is TGCAGTGCAAGCGGGGACAGGGGTTTATACGAGCAGTACTTC. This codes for CSASGDRGLYEQYF.

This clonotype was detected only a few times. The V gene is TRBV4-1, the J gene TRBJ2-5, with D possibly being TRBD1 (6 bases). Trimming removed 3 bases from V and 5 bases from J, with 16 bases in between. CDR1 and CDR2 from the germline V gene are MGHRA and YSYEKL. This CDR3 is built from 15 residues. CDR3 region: CASSHPLRGEETQYF. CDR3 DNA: TGCGCCAGCAGCCACCCGCTCAGGGGCGAGGAGACCCAGTACTTC.

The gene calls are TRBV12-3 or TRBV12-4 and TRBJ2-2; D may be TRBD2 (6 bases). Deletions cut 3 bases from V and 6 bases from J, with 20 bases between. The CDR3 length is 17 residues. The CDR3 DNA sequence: TGTGCCAGCAGTTTCGTCTACCTGGGCGGGGCGGCCGGGGAGCTGTTTTTT. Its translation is CASSFVYLGGAAGELFF.

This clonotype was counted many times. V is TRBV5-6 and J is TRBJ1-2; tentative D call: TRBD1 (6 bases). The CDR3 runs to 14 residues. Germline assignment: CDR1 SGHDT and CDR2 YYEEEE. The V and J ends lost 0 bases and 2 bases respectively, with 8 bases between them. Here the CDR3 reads CASSLGGGNYGYTF. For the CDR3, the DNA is TGTGCCAGCAGCTTGGGCGGGGGCAACTATGGCTACACCTTC.

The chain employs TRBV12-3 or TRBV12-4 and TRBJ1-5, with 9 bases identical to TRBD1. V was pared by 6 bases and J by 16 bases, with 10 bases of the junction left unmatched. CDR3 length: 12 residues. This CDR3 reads CASSYNRGRLHF. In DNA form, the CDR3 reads TGTGCCAGCAGCTATAACAGGGGGCGGCTACATTTT.

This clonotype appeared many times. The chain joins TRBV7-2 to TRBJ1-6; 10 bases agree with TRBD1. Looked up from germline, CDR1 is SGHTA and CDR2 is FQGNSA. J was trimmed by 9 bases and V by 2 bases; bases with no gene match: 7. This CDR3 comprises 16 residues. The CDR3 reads CASSLLVTGGSSPLHF. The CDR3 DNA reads TGTGCCAGCAGCTTATTGGTGACAGGGGGCAGTTCACCCCTCCACTTT.

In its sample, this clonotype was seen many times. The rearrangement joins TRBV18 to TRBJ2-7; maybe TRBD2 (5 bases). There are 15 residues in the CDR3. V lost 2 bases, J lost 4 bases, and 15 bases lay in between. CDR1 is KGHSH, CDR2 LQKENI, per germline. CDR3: CASSPSTGSVYEQYF. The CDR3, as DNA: TGTGCCAGCTCACCATCTACGGGATCGGTGTACGAGCAGTACTTC. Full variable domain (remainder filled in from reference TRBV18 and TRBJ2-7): NAGVMQNPRHLVRRRGQEARLRCSPMKGHSHVYWYRQLPEEGLKFMVYLQKENIIDESGMPKERFSAEFPKEGPSILRIQQVVRGDSAAYFCASSPSTGSVYEQYFGPGTRLTVT.

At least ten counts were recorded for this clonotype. This CDR3 is CSGDRGNYGYTF. The CDR3 DNA reads as TGCAGCGGAGACAGGGGGAACTATGGCTACACCTTC. This chain joins TRBV29-1 and TRBJ1-2; 9 bases agree with TRBD1. With V trimmed by 7 bases and J by 2 bases, 2 bases remained unmatched. CDR1 is SQVTM, CDR2 ANQGSEA, per germline. The CDR3 loop spans 12 amino acids.

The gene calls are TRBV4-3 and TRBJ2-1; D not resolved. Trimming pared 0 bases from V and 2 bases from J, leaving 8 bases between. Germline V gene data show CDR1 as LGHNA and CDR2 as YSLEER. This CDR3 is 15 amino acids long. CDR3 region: CASSQDIDTYNEQFF. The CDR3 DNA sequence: TGCGCCAGCAGCCAAGATATTGACACCTACAATGAGCAGTTCTTC.

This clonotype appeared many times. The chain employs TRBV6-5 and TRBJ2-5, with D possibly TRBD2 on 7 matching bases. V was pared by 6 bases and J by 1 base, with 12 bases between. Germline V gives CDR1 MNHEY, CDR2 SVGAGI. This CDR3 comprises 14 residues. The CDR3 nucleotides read TGTGCCAGCAGCAGCCGGGGGGCCCAAGAGACCCAGTACTTC. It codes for CASSSRGAQETQYF.

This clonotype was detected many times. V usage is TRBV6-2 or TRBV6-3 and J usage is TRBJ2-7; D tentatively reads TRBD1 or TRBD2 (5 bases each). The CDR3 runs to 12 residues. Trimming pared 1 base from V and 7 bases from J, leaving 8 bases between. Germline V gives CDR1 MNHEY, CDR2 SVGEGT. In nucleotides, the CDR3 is TGTGCCAGCAGTTACTGGGGGAATGAGCAGTACTTC. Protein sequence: CASSYWGNEQYF.

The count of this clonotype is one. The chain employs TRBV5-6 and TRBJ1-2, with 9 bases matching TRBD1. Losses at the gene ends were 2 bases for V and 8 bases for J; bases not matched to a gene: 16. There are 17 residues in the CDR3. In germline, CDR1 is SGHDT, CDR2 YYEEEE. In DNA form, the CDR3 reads TGTGCCAGCAGCTTATATGAAAGGGACAGGGTTTTCGGCGGCTACACCTTC. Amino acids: CASSLYERDRVFGGYTF.

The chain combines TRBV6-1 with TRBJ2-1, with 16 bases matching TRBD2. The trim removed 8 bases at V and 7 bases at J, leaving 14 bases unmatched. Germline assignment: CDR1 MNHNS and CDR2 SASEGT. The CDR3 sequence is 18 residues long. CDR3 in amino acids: CASEPGTSGGAFSNEQFF. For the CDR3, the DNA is TGTGCCAGCGAACCCGGGACTAGCGGGGGGGCCTTCTCGAATGAGCAGTTCTTC.

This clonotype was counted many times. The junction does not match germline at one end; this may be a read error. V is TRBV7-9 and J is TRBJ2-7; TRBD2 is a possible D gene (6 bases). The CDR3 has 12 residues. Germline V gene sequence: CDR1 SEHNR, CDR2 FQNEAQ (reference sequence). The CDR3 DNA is TGTGCCAGCAGTTTAGAGGGAGGCGAGCAGTACTTC. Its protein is CASSLEGGEQYF.

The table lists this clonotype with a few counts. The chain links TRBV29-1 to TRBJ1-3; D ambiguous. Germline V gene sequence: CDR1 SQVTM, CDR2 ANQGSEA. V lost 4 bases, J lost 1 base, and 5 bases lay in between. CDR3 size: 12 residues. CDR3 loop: CSVAGSGNTIYF. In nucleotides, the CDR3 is TGCAGCGTTGCGGGGTCTGGAAACACCATATATTTT.